Following are 21 T cell receptor beta chains from one sample sequenced in a study of molecular identifiers for immune sequencing clone quantification. TCRdb called the PCR reads again in MiXCR, with one record for every CDR3 protein. The sample has over 85,000 distinct CDR3 sequences, about a third seen once. Sequencing used naive CD8+ T cells from blood, with Jurkat cell RNA spiked in. Documented subset: FACS-sorted CD8+CD4-CCR7+CD45RA+ naive T cells. These receptors were taken from a human donor in good health. Some libraries in this study had Jurkat cell RNA spiked in.

This sequence joins TRBV2 and TRBJ2-2; 8 nucleotides align to TRBD1. Germline V gene lookup returns CDR1 SNHLY and CDR2 FYNNEI. The CDR3 has 15 amino acids. J gave up 1 base and V 8 bases, and 6 bases lay outside the gene matches. CDR3: CASGPGTGNTGELFF. The CDR3 coding sequence is TGTGCCAGCGGCCCCGGGACAGGGAACACCGGGGAGCTGTTTTTT.

About this clonotype itself: An end of the junction does not agree with germline; a read error may underlie this. V gene TRBV20-1 combines with J gene TRBJ1-5; 7 nucleotides agree with TRBD1. The CDR3 spans 15 residues. Germline CDR1 reads DFQATT; CDR2 reads SNEGSKA (reference sequence). The CDR3 sequence: CSACDREVSNLPQHF. CDR3 in DNA: TGCAGTGCTTGTGACAGGGAGGTCAGCAATCTGCCCCAGCATTTT.

This clonotype appeared many times. This chain links TRBV9 with TRBJ1-1; TRBD1 might be the D (6 bases). CDR3 length: 11 amino acids. Germline CDR1 is SGDLS and CDR2 is YYNGEE. Trimming took off 4 bases at V and 7 bases at J, with 8 bases between the two ends. The CDR3 is CASSQGGEAFF. The CDR3 DNA is TGTGCCAGCAGCCAAGGGGGTGAAGCTTTCTTT.

This clonotype was found many times. The rearrangement joins TRBV29-1 to TRBJ2-5, with 7 bases aligning to TRBD1. V dropped 0 bases and J dropped 1; count of bases not matched to a gene: 8. Germline CDR1 reads SQVTM; CDR2 reads ANQGSEA. The CDR3 contains 16 residues. In DNA form, the CDR3 reads TGCAGCGTTGAAGATCTTAATAGGGACAGCCAAGAGACCCAGTACTTC. Translation gives CSVEDLNRDSQETQYF.

Remarks on this clonotype: Germline is not matched at one junction end, which may reflect a read error. The rearrangement joins TRBV4-3 to TRBJ2-7; 7 nucleotides align to TRBD2. The CDR3 covers 14 residues. Germline CDR1 LGHNA, CDR2 YSLEER. The CDR3 DNA sequence: TGCACCAGCAGCCAAGATGGGGCGGGGGACGAGCAGTACTTC. Translated, it gives CTSSQDGAGDEQYF.

This clonotype has a handful of counts. This chain uses TRBV29-1 with TRBJ2-2; either TRBD1 or TRBD2 may fit D (5 bases each). CDR1 and CDR2 from the germline V gene are SQVTM and ANQGSEA. This CDR3 region has 14 residues. With 5 bases removed from V and 1 base from J, the gap between germline ends came to 11 bases. DNA of the CDR3: TGCAGCGTTCGTCTGGGGGTGAACACCGGGGAGCTGTTTTTT. It specifies CSVRLGVNTGELFF.

V gene TRBV28 combines with J gene TRBJ1-4; 8 positions match TRBD1. Losses at the gene ends were 2 bases for V and 4 bases for J; bases not matched to a gene: 6. CDR3 length: 16 residues. Germline CDR1 and CDR2: MDHEN and SYDVKM. This CDR3 reads CASSLQRTGHNEKLFF. As DNA, the CDR3 is TGTGCCAGCAGTTTACAGCGGACAGGGCATAATGAAAAACTGTTTTTT.

This clonotype has a handful of counts. J is TRBJ2-1 and V is TRBV11-2, with TRBD2 as a possible D gene (6 bases). CDR1 is SGHAT and CDR2 is FQNNGV in the germline V gene. Deletions cut 8 bases from V and 0 bases from J, with 20 bases between. The CDR3 is 17 amino acids. The CDR3 DNA reads TGTGCCAGCGCCCTAGCGCCCGACCCGAGCTCCTACAATGAGCAGTTCTTC. This encodes CASALAPDPSSYNEQFF.

The chain carries TRBV19 and TRBJ2-1; 7 bases agree with TRBD2. The J segment lost 10 bases and the V segment lost 6 bases, leaving 15 bases of the junction unmatched. This CDR3 has 15 amino acids. Germline loops: CDR1 LNHDA, CDR2 SQIVND (reference sequence). The CDR3 DNA reads as TGTGCCAGTAGCCTTCGTGGCGGGAGAGTAGGGGAGCAGTTCTTC. Its translation is CASSLRGGRVGEQFF.

The chain uses TRBV25-1 and TRBJ2-7; D call uncertain. The CDR3 runs 12 residues. CDR1 and CDR2 (germline): MGHDK, SYGVNS. Trimming shortened V by 4 bases and J by 2 bases, and 6 bases separated the two germline ends. The CDR3 DNA reads as TGTGCCAGCAGTGCCCAACCCTACGAGCAGTACTTC. Encoded protein: CASSAQPYEQYF.

The sample holds one count of this clonotype. A much larger clone lies one base from this, so it may be a read error. This sequence joins TRBV7-9 and TRBJ2-7; TRBD1 aligns across 10 bases. The CDR3 is 15 amino acids. CDR1 is SEHNR and CDR2 is FQNEAQ in the germline V gene (reference sequence). The CDR3 loop is CACSFRDRGFGEQYF. CDR3 DNA: TGTGCCTGCAGCTTCCGGGACAGGGGATTCGGCGAGCAGTACTTC.

Regarding this clonotype: One junction end disagrees with the germline gene, perhaps due to a read error. V and J are TRBV4-2 and TRBJ1-6; D unresolved. The CDR3 length is 15 residues. Germline V lookup: CDR1 LGHNA, CDR2 YNFKEQ. CDR3 coding DNA: TGTGCCAGCAGCCTAGAAATTCAACTTAATTCACCCCACCACTTT. Translation: CASSLEIQLNSPHHF.

Note on this clonotype: This may stem from a read error, because a much larger clone lies one nucleotide away. This chain joins TRBV5-3 and TRBJ1-5, with D hard to call. TRBV5-3 qualifies as an ORF whose function is uncertain. The CDR3 loop spans 12 amino acids. In nucleotides, the CDR3 is TGTGCCAGCAGCGGTAGCAGTCAGCCCCAGCATTTT. Translating it yields CASSGSSQPQHF.

V and J are TRBV28 and TRBJ1-2; TRBD1 is a possible D gene (6 bases). The V end was cut by 5 bases, the J end by 5 bases, with 9 bases between. Germline CDR1 and CDR2: MDHEN and SYDVKM. The CDR3 has 12 residues. The CDR3 coding sequence is TGTGCCAGCAGTCGGACAGCGTATGGCTACACCTTC. Protein sequence: CASSRTAYGYTF.

Only a few counts were recorded for this clonotype. The V and J genes are TRBV6-6 and TRBJ2-5; D remains unclear. V lost 4 bases to trimming and J lost 1 base, with 7 bases between them. The CDR3 length is 13 residues. Germline V gene data show CDR1 as MNHNY and CDR2 as SVGAGI (reference sequence). The CDR3 nucleotides read TGTGCCAGCAGTTTCAACATCCAAGAGACCCAGTACTTC. Translating it yields CASSFNIQETQYF.

Ten or more counts support this clonotype. V gene TRBV5-1 combines with J gene TRBJ2-7; TRBD1 aligns across 7 bases. The germline gives CDR1 SGHRS, CDR2 YFSETQ. The CDR3 is 14 residues long. J gave up 2 bases and V 4 bases, and 6 bases lay outside the gene matches. Written as DNA, the CDR3 is TGCGCCAGCAGCACCGCCGGGACAGCCTACGAGCAGTACTTC. Translating it yields CASSTAGTAYEQYF.

CDR3 DNA: TGTGCCAGCAGCTTAGTTAGCGGGATTCTGGGTGAGCAGTTCTTC. Its translation: CASSLVSGILGEQFF. The V and J genes are TRBV7-6 and TRBJ2-1; 8 bases align to TRBD2. Losses at the gene ends were 1 base for V and 9 bases for J; bases not matched to a gene: 8. The CDR3 covers 15 residues. CDR1 is SGHVS, CDR2 FNYEAQ, per germline. Complete variable domain (other parts from reference TRBV7-6 and TRBJ2-1): GAGVSQSPRYKVTKRGQDVALRCDPISGHVSLYWYRQALGQGPEFLTYFNYEAQQDKSGLPNDRFSAERPEGSISTLTIQRTEQRDSAMYRCASSLVSGILGEQFFGPGTRLTVL.

This clonotype was counted a few times. This sequence joins TRBV7-3 and TRBJ2-3, with TRBD2 as a possible D gene (6 bases). V shed 2 bases and J shed 1 base, with 10 bases lying between them. This CDR3 region has 15 residues. Germline CDR1 SGHTA, CDR2 FQGTGA. The DNA of the CDR3 is TGTGCCAGCAGCTTAGGCGGGACTCGCACAGATACGCAGTATTTT. Amino acids: CASSLGGTRTDTQYF.

Details on this clonotype: Just one base apart from a much larger clone, this may be a read error. The CDR3 ends on some other residue instead of the conserved phenylalanine or tryptophan, so this is likely a read error. V and J are TRBV29-1 and TRBJ2-2; D ambiguous. The V gene's germline CDR1 is SQVTM and CDR2 ANQGSEA. The CDR3 has 11 residues. V gave up 4 bases and J gave up 5 bases, with 5 bases separating them. The CDR3 DNA follows: TGCAGCGTTGTGTGGACCGGGGAGCTGTTTCTT. Translation: CSVVWTGELFL.

This chain links TRBV6-5 with TRBJ2-7; perhaps TRBD2 as D (5 bases). The germline V gene has CDR1 MNHEY and CDR2 SVGAGI. CDR3 length: 11 amino acids. V was trimmed by 5 bases and J by 12 bases, leaving 14 bases between them. This CDR3 reads CASSITGILYF. CDR3 DNA: TGTGCCAGCAGTATCACCGGGATCCTGTACTTC.

This clonotype was detected only a few times. The gene calls are TRBV4-1 and TRBJ2-3; D is possibly TRBD1 (6 bases). CDR1 and CDR2 from the germline V gene are MGHRA and YSYEKL. V was clipped by 0 bases and J by 0 bases, with 13 bases between them. This CDR3 has 17 residues. The CDR3 sequence is CASSQDLQGLSTDTQYF. Written as DNA, the CDR3 is TGCGCCAGCAGCCAAGATTTGCAGGGGCTGAGCACAGATACGCAGTATTTT.